These 25 T cell receptor beta chains share one sample of origin, sequenced in a study of blood T cell repertoires in COVID-19. The data were produced by immunoSEQ multiplex PCR, yet TCRdb's version contains in-frame clones alone and is incomplete. This table holds some 180,000 clones, 76% found once. Sequencing was performed on peripheral blood. The receptors here all came from a woman in her 50s with active or convalescent COVID-19.

This chain joins TRBV6-5 and TRBJ2-1; 11 bases are shared with TRBD2. Germline V CDR1 and CDR2: MNHEY, SVGAGI. Trimming at V came to 4 bases and at J to 1 base, leaving 3 bases not matched to a gene. This CDR3 has 16 amino acids. CDR3 protein: CASSSPSGGSYNEQFF. The CDR3 DNA reads TGTGCCAGCAGTTCCCCTAGCGGGGGGTCCTACAATGAGCAGTTCTTC.

The J gene is TRBJ2-1, the V gene TRBV4-3; 8 bases are a match to TRBD2. The CDR3 is 14 residues long. V shed 0 bases and J 6 bases; nucleotides not matched to a gene: 1. CDR1 LGHNA and CDR2 YSLEER come from the germline V gene. Here the CDR3 reads CASSQDGTSNEQFF. CDR3 DNA sequence: TGCGCCAGCAGCCAAGACGGGACTAGCAATGAGCAGTTCTTC.

This clone was seen a handful of times. The rearrangement links TRBV7-2 to TRBJ1-4; TRBD1 aligns across 8 bases. After removal of 7 bases from V and 6 bases from J, the junction contained 4 bases not matched to a gene. CDR3 size: 13 residues. Germline V gives CDR1 SGHTA, CDR2 FQGNSA. CDR3 protein: CASMQTGDEKLFF. The CDR3 DNA follows: TGTGCCAGCATGCAGACAGGGGATGAAAAACTGTTTTTT.

This sequence joins TRBV19 and TRBJ1-2, with D perhaps matching TRBD1 (6 bases). Germline CDR1 and CDR2: LNHDA and SQIVND (reference sequence). V was trimmed by 5 bases and J by 0 bases, leaving 16 bases between them. The CDR3 length is 16 residues. CDR3 in amino acids: CASSAYPGQPNYGYTF. Written as DNA, the CDR3 is TGTGCCAGTAGTGCTTACCCGGGACAACCTAACTATGGCTACACCTTC.

The chain is built from TRBV6-2 or TRBV6-3 and TRBJ1-1, with TRBD1 identical over 7 bases. The CDR3 consists of 17 residues. Germline loops: CDR1 MNHEY, CDR2 SVGEGT. The trim removed 2 bases at V and 0 bases at J, leaving 9 bases unmatched. CDR3 nucleotides: TGTGCCAGCAGTTACCGGGACAGTGGAAGGATGAACACTGAAGCTTTCTTT. Protein product: CASSYRDSGRMNTEAFF.

The rearrangement uses TRBV5-8 and TRBJ2-7; 7 bases are shared with TRBD1. This CDR3 region has 14 residues. Germline V gives CDR1 SGHTS, CDR2 YDEGEE. V lost 2 bases to trimming and J lost 2 bases; unmatched junction nucleotides: 4. CDR3 sequence reads: CASSFSTGPYEQYF. CDR3 coding DNA: TGTGCCAGCAGCTTTTCGACAGGGCCCTACGAGCAGTACTTC.

The CDR3 nucleotides read TGTGCCAGCAGTGCGAGTAGCGGGGTCACAGATACGCAGTATTTT. Translating it yields CASSASSGVTDTQYF. The chain couples TRBV2 to TRBJ2-3; the match to TRBD2 covers 8 bases. V was clipped by 4 bases and J by 2 bases; unmatched bases: 5. This CDR3 is 15 amino acids long. Germline V lookup: CDR1 SNHLY, CDR2 FYNNEI.

The chain joins TRBV5-6 to TRBJ1-4; 8 nucleotides line up with TRBD1. In germline, CDR1 is SGHDT, CDR2 YYEEEE. J gave up 7 bases and V 4 bases, and 9 bases lay outside the gene matches. The CDR3 covers 15 residues. This chain's CDR3 is CASSLTGGVVEKLFF. The CDR3 nucleotides are TGTGCCAGCAGCCTTACAGGGGGAGTTGTTGAAAAACTGTTTTTT.

V and J are TRBV11-3 and TRBJ2-7, with 8 bases that match TRBD1. V was pared by 5 bases and J by 6 bases, with 12 bases of the junction left unmatched. There are 15 residues in the CDR3. Germline loops: CDR1 SGHNT, CDR2 YENEEA. The CDR3, as DNA: TGTGCCAGCAGCGCCGGACAGGGTACCGTCGGCGAGCAGTACTTC. It yields the protein CASSAGQGTVGEQYF.

This clone came up a few times. This chain uses TRBV30 with TRBJ2-5; 7 bases line up with TRBD2. Looked up from germline, CDR1 is GTSNPN and CDR2 is SVGIG (reference sequence). With V trimmed by 4 bases and J by 3 bases, 11 bases remained unmatched. The CDR3 loop spans 15 amino acids. The CDR3 region is CAWKVAGAWKETQYF. The CDR3 coding sequence is TGTGCCTGGAAGGTTGCGGGAGCGTGGAAAGAGACCCAGTACTTC.

On this clone: The sample carries other DNA sequences with the same CDR3. The chain recombines TRBV27 with TRBJ1-5, with 10 nucleotides matching TRBD1. The V and J ends lost 3 bases and 4 bases, in that order; junction bases with no gene match: 0. The CDR3 consists of 14 residues. Germline V gene lookup returns CDR1 MNHEY and CDR2 SMNVEV (reference sequence). The CDR3 region has the DNA TGTGCCAGCAGTTTGGACAGGGGGAATCAGCCCCAGCATTTT. Residues: CASSLDRGNQPQHF.

The chain carries TRBV19 and TRBJ1-1; 7 bases are a match to TRBD1. With 5 bases clipped from V and 5 bases from J, the junction kept 8 bases outside the gene matches. Germline CDR1 and CDR2: LNHDA and SQIVND (reference sequence). This CDR3 is built from 14 residues. The CDR3 protein is CASSHRGDGTEAFF. The DNA of the CDR3 is TGTGCCAGTAGTCACAGGGGAGACGGGACTGAAGCTTTCTTT. Filled out from reference TRBV19 and TRBJ1-1, the complete variable domain reads DGGITQSPKYLFRKEGQNVTLSCEQNLNHDAMYWYRQDPGQGLRLIYYSQIVNDFQKGDIAEGYSVSREKKESFPLTVTSAQKNPTAFYLCASSHRGDGTEAFFGQGTRLTVV.

The V and J genes are TRBV6-2 or TRBV6-3 and TRBJ2-1, with 15 bases matching TRBD2. CDR3 length: 20 amino acids. Trimming cost V 3 bases and J 6 bases; bases outside gene matches: 15. Germline-derived CDR1 and CDR2 are MNHEY and SVGEGT. CDR3 coding DNA: TGTGCCAGCAGTTATTCCGCCTACGGACTAGCGGGGGGGTGGATCAATGAGCAGTTCTTC. It specifies CASSYSAYGLAGGWINEQFF.

This clone was observed many times. One end of the junction does not line up with germline, which may come from a read error. The V gene is TRBV7-2, the J gene TRBJ2-1, with 7 bases lining up with TRBD2. Germline CDR1 and CDR2: SGHTA and FQGNSA. The CDR3 length is 14 residues. CDR3 nucleotides: TGTGCCAGCAGCTTTGTCCGGGACTACGATGAGCAGTTCTTC. Translating it yields CASSFVRDYDEQFF.

The genes are TRBV2 and TRBJ1-2; a weak D match, TRBD1 (5 bases). Trimming pared 6 bases from V and 3 bases from J, leaving 11 bases between. From germline, CDR1 is SNHLY and CDR2 FYNNEI. CDR3 length: 13 residues. The CDR3 DNA is TGTGCCAGCAGAGGGACTGTTGACTATGGCTACACCTTC. Amino acid sequence: CASRGTVDYGYTF.

This CDR3 reads CASRPGTGGIEAFF. For the CDR3, the DNA is TGTGCCAGCAGACCCGGGACAGGGGGAATCGAAGCTTTCTTT. This sequence joins TRBV7-2 and TRBJ1-1, with 11 bases identical to TRBD1. Trimming removed 6 bases from V and 8 bases from J; junction bases left unmatched: 8. The germline gives CDR1 SGHTA, CDR2 FQGNSA. CDR3 length equals 14 residues.

This clone was seen just once. The rearrangement uses TRBV9 and TRBJ2-3, with D hard to call. Deletions cut 0 bases from V and 6 bases from J, with 11 bases between. The germline V gene encodes CDR1 SGDLS and CDR2 YYNGEE. The CDR3 length is 14 residues. The CDR3 coding sequence is TGTGCCAGCAGCGTAGAATATCTTAGTGATACGCAGTATTTT. Its translation: CASSVEYLSDTQYF.

This chain connects TRBV5-4 to TRBJ1-1; weak D call: TRBD1 (5 bases). V shed 4 bases and J shed 1 base, with 14 bases lying between them. CDR3 length: 15 amino acids. CDR1 SGHNT and CDR2 YYREEE come from the germline V gene (reference sequence). This chain's CDR3 is CASSVGGAENTEAFF. CDR3 DNA: TGTGCCAGCAGCGTCGGTGGGGCCGAGAACACTGAAGCTTTCTTT.

The rearrangement joins TRBV30 to TRBJ2-5; TRBD2 is a possible D gene (5 bases). Per the germline V gene, CDR1 is GTSNPN and CDR2 is SVGIG (reference sequence). Deletions cut 5 bases from V and 4 bases from J, with 14 bases between. The CDR3 is 13 amino acids. CDR3 nucleotide sequence: TGTGCCTGGGAGGGAGCGCCCACAGAGACCCAGTACTTC. This translates into CAWEGAPTETQYF. Based on the CDR3 plus reference TRBV30 and TRBJ2-5, the full variable domain is SQTIHQWPATLVQPVGSPLSLECTVEGTSNPNLYWYRQAAGRGLQLLFYSVGIGQISSEVPQNLSASRPQDRQFILSSKKLLLSDSGFYLCAWEGAPTETQYFGPGTRLLVL.

This sequence joins TRBV6-5 and TRBJ1-6; TRBD1 matches 9 bases. The CDR3 consists of 16 residues. The ends lost 0 bases at V and 9 bases at J; junction bases unmatched: 6. CDR1 MNHEY and CDR2 SVGAGI come from the germline V gene. The chain's CDR3 is CASSYSSGTGSSPLHF. For the CDR3, the DNA is TGTGCCAGCAGTTACTCATCCGGGACAGGGAGTTCACCCCTCCACTTT.

The chain carries TRBV4-3 and TRBJ2-7; 10 bases line up with TRBD1. J lost 5 bases, V lost 0 bases, and 10 bases had no gene match. This CDR3 spans 17 amino acids. From germline, CDR1 is LGHNA and CDR2 YSLEER. The CDR3 reads CASSQEWRQGARHEQYF. CDR3 sequence (DNA): TGCGCCAGCAGCCAAGAATGGAGACAGGGGGCGCGGCACGAGCAGTACTTC.

This clone was detected many times. The chain carries TRBV2 and TRBJ2-7; 8 nucleotides align to TRBD1. V trimming: 6 bases; J trimming: 5 bases; junction bases outside the gene matches: 9. The CDR3 has 14 residues. Germline values: CDR1 SNHLY, CDR2 FYNNEI. The CDR3 nucleotides read TGTGCCAGCAGCGTTATGACAGGGGCCCACGAGCAGTACTTC. It encodes CASSVMTGAHEQYF.

This chain uses TRBV28 with TRBJ2-1; 7 bases map to TRBD1. Germline values: CDR1 MDHEN, CDR2 SYDVKM. The CDR3 is 14 amino acids. The J segment lost 7 bases and the V segment lost 6 bases, leaving 9 bases of the junction unmatched. CDR3 sequence: CASRFSTGFNEQFF. CDR3 DNA: TGTGCCAGCAGATTTTCGACAGGGTTTAATGAGCAGTTCTTC.

The V gene is TRBV27, the J gene TRBJ2-1, with D perhaps matching TRBD2 (6 bases). The CDR3 has 16 residues. V lost 5 bases to trimming and J lost 1 base, with 15 bases between them. Germline CDR1 MNHEY, CDR2 SMNVEV (reference sequence). The chain's CDR3 is CASSRTPSASYNEQFF. The DNA of the CDR3 is TGTGCCAGCAGTAGAACACCTAGCGCTTCCTACAATGAGCAGTTCTTC.

Only a few counts were recorded for this clone. The chain is built from TRBV30 and TRBJ2-7; D call uncertain. The germline gives CDR1 GTSNPN, CDR2 SVGIG (reference sequence). The CDR3 is made up of 12 amino acids. V lost 1 base and J 2 bases, leaving 6 bases between the germline ends. CDR3: CAWSGPAYEQYF. CDR3 in DNA: TGTGCCTGGAGTGGGCCTGCCTACGAGCAGTACTTC.